These 23 T cell receptor beta chains originate from one sample sequenced in a study of CD4 T cells in relation to SARS-CoV-2 and coronaviruses. TCRdb keeps only in-frame clones here, not all; method: immunoSEQ multiplex PCR. The table lists about 68,000 clones, approximately 93% of them singletons, with 0.2% to 0.25% in the top ten. CD4+ T cells from unexposed donors were obtained before the COVID-19 pandemic (2011-2018). The material sequenced was naive CD4+ T cells from PBMCs. Subset in this sample: naive CD4+ T cells isolated by negative enrichment. The receptors derive from a human donor in good health.

This clone was detected only a few times. This chain uses TRBV7-3 with TRBJ1-1; no clear D gene. Trimming pared 4 bases from V and 5 bases from J, leaving 11 bases between. This CDR3 has 13 residues. The germline CDR1 and CDR2 sequences are SGHTA and FQGTGA. This CDR3 reads CASSSTRETEAFF. DNA for the CDR3: TGTGCCAGCAGCTCGACTCGAGAGACTGAAGCTTTCTTT.

The chain links TRBV15 to TRBJ2-7, with D perhaps TRBD1 (5 bases). V gave up 1 base and J gave up 0 bases, with 10 bases separating them. The CDR3 is made up of 15 amino acids. Germline V gene data show CDR1 as LNHNV and CDR2 as YYDKDF (reference sequence). The CDR3 reads CATSRVQDNSYEQYF. DNA of the CDR3: TGTGCCACCAGCAGAGTTCAGGACAACTCCTACGAGCAGTACTTC.

The rearrangement joins TRBV7-3 to TRBJ1-1; 8 nucleotides agree with TRBD1. Germline lookup yields CDR1 SGHTA and CDR2 FQGTGA. The CDR3 loop spans 14 amino acids. V lost 5 bases and J lost 3; bases outside the gene matches: 5. The CDR3, as DNA: TGTGCCAGCAGCCTTACAGGGGGGCACACTGAAGCTTTCTTT. Amino acid sequence: CASSLTGGHTEAFF.

The V and J genes are TRBV4-2 and TRBJ1-2, with D tentatively TRBD1 (6 bases). V was cut by 1 base and J by 2 bases, with 17 bases left in between. Looked up from germline, CDR1 is LGHNA and CDR2 is YNFKEQ. CDR3 length: 17 amino acids. The CDR3 reads CASSQVVRGRRNYGYTF. The CDR3 DNA reads as TGTGCCAGCAGCCAAGTAGTCAGGGGCAGAAGAAACTATGGCTACACCTTC.

The sample holds one count of this clone. The chain uses TRBV18 and TRBJ2-2; D gene ambiguous. Germline V lookup: CDR1 KGHSH, CDR2 LQKENI. The V gene lost 3 bases and the J gene lost 3 bases, with 11 bases spanning the gap. The CDR3 loop spans 15 amino acids. CDR3 DNA sequence: TGTGCCAGCTCACCCCTCGGTCTAGACACCGGGGAGCTGTTTTTT. It is translated as CASSPLGLDTGELFF.

The chain recombines TRBV2 with TRBJ2-1; no definite D call. The CDR3 covers 13 residues. Germline V lookup: CDR1 SNHLY, CDR2 FYNNEI. With 2 bases removed from V and 9 bases from J, the gap between germline ends came to 11 bases. Here the CDR3 DNA reads TGTGCCAGCAGTGAAAGTGCCCAAGGTGAGCAGTTCTTC. It yields the protein CASSESAQGEQFF. Complete variable domain (other parts from reference TRBV2 and TRBJ2-1): EPEVTQTPSHQVTQMGQEVILRCVPISNHLYFYWYRQILGQKVEFLVSFYNNEISEKSEIFDDQFSVERPDGSNFTLKIRSTKLEDSAMYFCASSESAQGEQFFGPGTRLTVL.

The rearrangement uses TRBV5-1 and TRBJ2-7; TRBD1 aligns across 9 bases. V lost 0 bases to trimming and J lost 5 bases; unmatched junction nucleotides: 3. The germline gives CDR1 SGHRS, CDR2 YFSETQ. CDR3 length: 14 amino acids. The CDR3 region has the DNA TGCGCCAGCAGCTTGGGACAGGGGGGCAACGAGCAGTACTTC. This gives the protein CASSLGQGGNEQYF.

The CDR3 DNA reads as TGTGCCAGCAGCCAAGAATATTCACCCCTCCACTTT. It specifies CASSQEYSPLHF. This chain joins TRBV3-1 (or the pseudogene TRBV3-2) and TRBJ1-6, with D unclear. Per the germline V gene, CDR1 is LGHDT and CDR2 is YNNKEL (reference sequence). The CDR3 extends over 12 amino acids. V dropped 0 bases and J dropped 8 bases, with 2 bases sitting between them.

The chain joins TRBV20-1 to TRBJ2-5, with a possible D match to TRBD2 (6 bases). Trimming pared 5 bases from V and 8 bases from J, leaving 12 bases between. CDR3 size: 11 residues. Germline V gene data show CDR1 as DFQATT and CDR2 as SNEGSKA (reference sequence). The CDR3: CSAFQGTTQYF. DNA of the CDR3: TGCAGTGCTTTCCAAGGGACTACCCAGTACTTC.

The gene calls are TRBV19 and TRBJ1-5; D is uncertain. CDR3 size: 12 residues. Trimming removed 1 base from V and 6 bases from J, with 4 bases in between. In germline, CDR1 is LNHDA, CDR2 SQIVND (reference sequence). CDR3 DNA: TGTGCCAGTAGTATAGGGCCTCAGCCCCAGCATTTT. Translated, it gives CASSIGPQPQHF. Complete variable domain (other parts from reference TRBV19 and TRBJ1-5): DGGITQSPKYLFRKEGQNVTLSCEQNLNHDAMYWYRQDPGQGLRLIYYSQIVNDFQKGDIAEGYSVSREKKESFPLTVTSAQKNPTAFYLCASSIGPQPQHFGDGTRLSIL.

The chain couples TRBV12-3 or TRBV12-4 to TRBJ1-1; TRBD1 matches 8 bases. Trimming cost V 4 bases and J 4 bases; bases outside gene matches: 2. This CDR3 is built from 13 residues. The CDR3 nucleotides read TGTGCCAGCAGTTCAACAGGGGGCACTGAAGCTTTCTTT. Residues: CASSSTGGTEAFF.

The V call is TRBV3-1 (or the pseudogene TRBV3-2), the J call TRBJ1-2; TRBD1 might be the D (5 bases). The V gene's germline CDR1 is LGHDT and CDR2 YNNKEL (reference sequence). Trimming cost V 2 bases and J 4 bases, with 11 bases left between them. This CDR3 contains 14 residues. For the CDR3, the DNA is TGTGCCAGCAGCCAACCAGGGCCCAGCTATGGCTACACCTTC. It encodes CASSQPGPSYGYTF.

The chain links TRBV28 to TRBJ1-4; D is unclear. The germline CDR1 and CDR2 sequences are MDHEN and SYDVKM. Trimming pared 5 bases from V and 0 bases from J, leaving 22 bases between. The CDR3 loop spans 19 amino acids. CDR3 sequence reads: CASSQGGAPVVATNEKLFF. The CDR3 DNA follows: TGTGCCAGCAGTCAAGGAGGAGCACCAGTAGTAGCAACTAATGAAAAACTGTTTTTT. Looking up the rest from reference TRBV28 and TRBJ1-4 gives the full variable domain: DVKVTQSSRYLVKRTGEKVFLECVQDMDHENMFWYRQDPGLGLRLIYFSYDVKMKEKGDIPEGYSVSREKKERFSLILESASTNQTSMYLCASSQGGAPVVATNEKLFFGSGTQLSVL.

The chain is built from TRBV10-3 and TRBJ2-3; TRBD1 matches at 7 bases. CDR1 is ENHRY and CDR2 is SYGVKD in the germline V gene. CDR3 length equals 16 residues. V dropped 4 bases and J dropped 3; count of bases not matched to a gene: 10. CDR3 sequence (DNA): TGTGCCATCAGTGTCTCGTGGCAGGGGGTAACAGATACGCAGTATTTT. Its translation is CAISVSWQGVTDTQYF.

This clone was seen a few times. The chain couples TRBV5-4 to TRBJ1-6; TRBD1 matches 9 bases. Looked up from germline, CDR1 is SGHNT and CDR2 is YYREEE (reference sequence). The V and J ends lost 4 bases and 4 bases, in that order; junction bases with no gene match: 6. CDR3 length equals 16 residues. The CDR3 spells CASSPGQGGYNSPLHF. The CDR3, as DNA: TGTGCCAGCAGCCCGGGACAGGGAGGTTATAATTCACCCCTCCACTTT. Full variable domain (missing parts from reference TRBV5-4 and TRBJ1-6): ETGVTQSPTHLIKTRGQQVTLRCSSQSGHNTVSWYQQALGQGPQFIFQYYREEENGRGNFPPRFSGLQFPNYSSELNVNALELDDSALYLCASSPGQGGYNSPLHFGNGTRLTVT.

The V gene is TRBV5-1, the J gene TRBJ1-2; D is uncertain. The germline V gene encodes CDR1 SGHRS and CDR2 YFSETQ. The CDR3 runs to 12 residues. Trimming took 2 bases from V and 5 from J, leaving 7 bases between them. CDR3 in amino acids: CASSLGEYGYTF. The CDR3 nucleotides read TGCGCCAGCAGCTTAGGAGAGTATGGCTACACCTTC. Full variable domain (rest looked up from reference TRBV5-1 and TRBJ1-2): KAGVTQTPRYLIKTRGQQVTLSCSPISGHRSVSWYQQTPGQGLQFLFEYFSETQRNKGNFPGRFSGRQFSNSRSEMNVSTLELGDSALYLCASSLGEYGYTFGSGTRLTVV.

J is TRBJ1-2 and V is TRBV30; no firm D call. Germline V CDR1 and CDR2: GTSNPN, SVGIG (reference sequence). V dropped 0 bases and J dropped 4 bases, with 12 bases sitting between them. The CDR3 covers 14 residues. The CDR3 DNA follows: TGTGCCTGGAGTGTACTTCATCTTGGCTATGGCTACACCTTC. The encoded protein is CAWSVLHLGYGYTF. Drawing the rest from reference TRBV30 and TRBJ1-2, the complete variable domain is SQTIHQWPATLVQPVGSPLSLECTVEGTSNPNLYWYRQAAGRGLQLLFYSVGIGQISSEVPQNLSASRPQDRQFILSSKKLLLSDSGFYLCAWSVLHLGYGYTFGSGTRLTVV.

This chain links TRBV18 with TRBJ2-7, with D unresolved. Germline-derived CDR1 and CDR2 are KGHSH and LQKENI. The CDR3 has 14 residues. Trimming stripped 2 bases from V and 9 bases from J, with 17 bases between. Here the CDR3 DNA reads TGTGCCAGCTCACCAGCCAGTACCTCTACGGGGCAGTACTTC. This translates into CASSPASTSTGQYF.

The rearrangement uses TRBV24-1 and TRBJ1-2, with 10 bases lining up with TRBD1. Germline lookup yields CDR1 KGHDR and CDR2 SFDVKD. The V gene end was trimmed by 4 bases and the J gene end by 4 bases; junction bases not matched to a gene: 8. This CDR3 spans 16 amino acids. The DNA of the CDR3 is TGTGCCACCAGTGACCAAACCGGGACAGGGGCCTATGGCTACACCTTC. It encodes CATSDQTGTGAYGYTF.

The CDR3 nucleotides read TGTGCCAGCAGTGAGACCGGAAACACCATATATTTT. Encoded protein: CASSETGNTIYF. The V gene is TRBV2, the J gene TRBJ1-3; D uncertain. Trimming shortened V by 3 bases and J by 4 bases, and 4 bases separated the two germline ends. Looked up from germline, CDR1 is SNHLY and CDR2 is FYNNEI. CDR3 length: 12 amino acids.

The rearrangement joins TRBV7-3 to TRBJ1-1; the D gene is possibly TRBD1 (6 bases). Per germline, CDR1 SGHTA and CDR2 FQGTGA. The CDR3 spans 14 residues. The ends were cut back, 2 bases at V and 0 bases at J, with 7 bases in the middle. CDR3 in DNA: TGTGCCAGCAGCTTACAGGGGATGAACACTGAAGCTTTCTTT. Translated: CASSLQGMNTEAFF.

The chain recombines TRBV30 with TRBJ2-7; TRBD1 might be the D (5 bases). From germline, CDR1 is GTSNPN and CDR2 SVGIG (reference sequence). The CDR3 contains 12 residues. Trimming took off 3 bases at V and 2 bases at J, with 8 bases between the two ends. The CDR3 DNA follows: TGTGCCTGGAGGCAGGGAACCTACGAGCAGTACTTC. It is translated as CAWRQGTYEQYF.

This clone was detected only a few times. This sequence joins TRBV30 and TRBJ2-1; 12 bases are shared with TRBD2. The CDR3 totals 15 residues. The V gene's germline CDR1 is GTSNPN and CDR2 SVGIG (reference sequence). Germline trimming cut 2 bases from V and 9 bases from J; bases unmatched to any gene: 8. The CDR3 sequence: CAWSSGTSGLPEQFF. CDR3 nucleotides: TGTGCCTGGAGTTCCGGGACTAGCGGGTTACCTGAGCAGTTCTTC.